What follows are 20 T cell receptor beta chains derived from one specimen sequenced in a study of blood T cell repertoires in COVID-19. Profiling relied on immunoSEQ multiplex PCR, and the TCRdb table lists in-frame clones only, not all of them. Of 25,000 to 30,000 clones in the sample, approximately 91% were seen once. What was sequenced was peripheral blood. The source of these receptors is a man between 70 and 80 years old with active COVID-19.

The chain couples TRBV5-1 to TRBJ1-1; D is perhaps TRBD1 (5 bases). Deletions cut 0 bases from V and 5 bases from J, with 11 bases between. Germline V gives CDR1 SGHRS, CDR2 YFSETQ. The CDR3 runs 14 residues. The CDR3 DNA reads TGCGCCAGCAGCTTGGCAGGGCGGGGTACTGAAGCTTTCTTT. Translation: CASSLAGRGTEAFF.

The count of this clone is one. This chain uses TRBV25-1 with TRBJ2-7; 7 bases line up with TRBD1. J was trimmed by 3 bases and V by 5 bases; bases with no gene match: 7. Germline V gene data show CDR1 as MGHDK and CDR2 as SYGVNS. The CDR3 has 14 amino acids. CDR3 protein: CASSSNDRDYEQYF. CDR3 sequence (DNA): TGTGCCAGCAGTTCAAATGACAGGGACTACGAGCAGTACTTC.

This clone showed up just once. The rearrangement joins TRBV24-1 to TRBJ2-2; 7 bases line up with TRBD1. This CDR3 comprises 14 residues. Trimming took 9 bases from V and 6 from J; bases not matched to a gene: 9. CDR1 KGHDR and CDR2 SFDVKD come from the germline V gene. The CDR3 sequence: CATAHKQGSGELFF. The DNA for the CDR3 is TGTGCCACCGCTCATAAACAGGGGTCCGGGGAGCTGTTTTTT.

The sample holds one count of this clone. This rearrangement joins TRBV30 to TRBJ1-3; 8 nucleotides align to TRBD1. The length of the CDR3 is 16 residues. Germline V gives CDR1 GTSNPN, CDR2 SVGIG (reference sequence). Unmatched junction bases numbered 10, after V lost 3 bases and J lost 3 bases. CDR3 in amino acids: CAWRGVGQGYGNTIYF. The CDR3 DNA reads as TGTGCCTGGAGAGGCGTAGGACAGGGTTATGGAAACACCATATATTTT.

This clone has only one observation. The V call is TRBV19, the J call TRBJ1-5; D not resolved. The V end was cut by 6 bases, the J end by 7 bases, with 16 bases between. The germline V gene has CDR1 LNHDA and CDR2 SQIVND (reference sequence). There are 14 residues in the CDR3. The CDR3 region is CASRRPGTGQPQHF. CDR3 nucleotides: TGTGCCAGTAGACGACCGGGTACGGGGCAGCCCCAGCATTTT.

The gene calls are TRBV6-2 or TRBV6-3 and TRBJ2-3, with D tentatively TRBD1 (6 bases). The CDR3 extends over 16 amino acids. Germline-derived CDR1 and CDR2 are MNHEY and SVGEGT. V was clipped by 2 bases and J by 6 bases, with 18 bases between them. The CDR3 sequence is CASSYGPTGSVDTQYF. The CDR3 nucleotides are TGTGCCAGCAGTTACGGCCCGACAGGATCGGTGGATACGCAGTATTTT.

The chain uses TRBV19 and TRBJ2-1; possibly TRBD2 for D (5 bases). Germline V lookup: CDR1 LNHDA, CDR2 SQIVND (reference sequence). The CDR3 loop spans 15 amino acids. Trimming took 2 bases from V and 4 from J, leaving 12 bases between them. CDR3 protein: CASSISGTIYNEQFF. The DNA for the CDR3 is TGTGCCAGTAGTATAAGCGGAACAATTTACAATGAGCAGTTCTTC.

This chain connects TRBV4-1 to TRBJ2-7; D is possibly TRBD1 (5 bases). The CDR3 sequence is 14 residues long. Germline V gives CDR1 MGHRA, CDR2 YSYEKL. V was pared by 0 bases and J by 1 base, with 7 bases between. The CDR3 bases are TGCGCCAGCAGCCAAGAGCCAGGGTCCTACGAGCAGTACTTC. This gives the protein CASSQEPGSYEQYF.

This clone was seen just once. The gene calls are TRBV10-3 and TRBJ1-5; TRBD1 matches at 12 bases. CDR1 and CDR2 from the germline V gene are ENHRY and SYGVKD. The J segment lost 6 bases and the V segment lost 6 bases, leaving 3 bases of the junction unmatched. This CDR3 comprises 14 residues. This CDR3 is CAIRGTGGGQPQHF. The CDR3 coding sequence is TGTGCCATCAGAGGGACAGGGGGCGGTCAGCCCCAGCATTTT.

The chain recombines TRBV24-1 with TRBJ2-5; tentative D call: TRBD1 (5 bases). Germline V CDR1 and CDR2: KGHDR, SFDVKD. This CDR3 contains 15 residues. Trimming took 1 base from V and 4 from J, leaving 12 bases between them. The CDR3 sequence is CATSDFRQGIETQYF. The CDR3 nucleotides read TGTGCCACCAGTGATTTTCGGCAGGGTATAGAGACCCAGTACTTC.

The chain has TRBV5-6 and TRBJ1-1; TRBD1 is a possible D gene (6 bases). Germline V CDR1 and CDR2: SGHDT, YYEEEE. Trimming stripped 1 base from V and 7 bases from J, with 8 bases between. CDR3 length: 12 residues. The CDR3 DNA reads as TGTGCCAGCAGCTTGTACAGGGATGAAGCTTTCTTT. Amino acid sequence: CASSLYRDEAFF.

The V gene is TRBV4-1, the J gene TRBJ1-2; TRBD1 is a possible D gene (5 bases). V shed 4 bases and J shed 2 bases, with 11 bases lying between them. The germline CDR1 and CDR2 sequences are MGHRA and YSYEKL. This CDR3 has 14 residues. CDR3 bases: TGCGCCAGCAGCCCCGGAGCAGGGAACTATGGCTACACCTTC. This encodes CASSPGAGNYGYTF.

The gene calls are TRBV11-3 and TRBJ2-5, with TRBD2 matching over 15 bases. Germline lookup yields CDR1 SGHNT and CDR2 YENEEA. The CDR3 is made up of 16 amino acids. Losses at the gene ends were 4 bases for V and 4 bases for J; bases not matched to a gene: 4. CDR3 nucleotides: TGTGCCAGCAGCTCGCGGACTAGCGGGGGGGCAGAGACCCAGTACTTC. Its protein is CASSSRTSGGAETQYF.

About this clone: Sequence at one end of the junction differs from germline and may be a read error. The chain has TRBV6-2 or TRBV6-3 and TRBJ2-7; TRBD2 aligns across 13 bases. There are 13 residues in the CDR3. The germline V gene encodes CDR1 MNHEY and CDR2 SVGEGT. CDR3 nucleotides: TGTGCCAGCAGTTACTTGGGACTAGCGGGGACCACGTGG. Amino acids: CASSYLGLAGTTW.

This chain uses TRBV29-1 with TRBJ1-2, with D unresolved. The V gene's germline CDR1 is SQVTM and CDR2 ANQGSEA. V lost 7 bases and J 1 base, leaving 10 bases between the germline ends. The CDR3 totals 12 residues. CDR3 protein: CSGQELNYGYTF. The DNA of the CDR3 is TGCAGCGGCCAGGAACTTAACTATGGCTACACCTTC.

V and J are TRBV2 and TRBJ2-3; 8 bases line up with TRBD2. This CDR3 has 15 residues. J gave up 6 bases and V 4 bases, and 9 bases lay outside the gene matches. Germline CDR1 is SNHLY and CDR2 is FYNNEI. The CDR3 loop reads CASSGSGGAWDTQYF. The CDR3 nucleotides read TGTGCCAGCAGTGGTTCCGGGGGGGCCTGGGATACGCAGTATTTT.

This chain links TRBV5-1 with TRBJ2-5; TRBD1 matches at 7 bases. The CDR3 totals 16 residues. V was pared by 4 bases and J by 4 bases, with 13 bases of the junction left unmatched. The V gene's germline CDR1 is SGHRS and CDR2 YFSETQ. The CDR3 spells CASSTSPTGQGETQYF. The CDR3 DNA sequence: TGCGCCAGCAGCACCTCCCCGACAGGGCAAGGAGAGACCCAGTACTTC.

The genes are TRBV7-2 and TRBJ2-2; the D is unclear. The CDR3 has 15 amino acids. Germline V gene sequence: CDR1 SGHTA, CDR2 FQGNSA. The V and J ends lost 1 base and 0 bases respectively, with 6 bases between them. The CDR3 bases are TGTGCCAGCAGCTTAGGACACACGAACACCGGGGAGCTGTTTTTT. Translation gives CASSLGHTNTGELFF.

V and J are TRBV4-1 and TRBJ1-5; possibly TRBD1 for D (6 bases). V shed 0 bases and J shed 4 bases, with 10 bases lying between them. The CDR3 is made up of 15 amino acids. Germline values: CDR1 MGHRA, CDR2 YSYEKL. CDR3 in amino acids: CASSQERQGNQPQHF. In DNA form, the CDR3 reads TGCGCCAGCAGCCAAGAAAGGCAGGGGAATCAGCCCCAGCATTTT.

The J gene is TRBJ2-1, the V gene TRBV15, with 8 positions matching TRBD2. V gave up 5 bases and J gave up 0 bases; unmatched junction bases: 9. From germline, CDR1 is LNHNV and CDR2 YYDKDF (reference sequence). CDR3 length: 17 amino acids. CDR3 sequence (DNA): TGTGCCACCAGCGCCGCGGGGGGTCATAGCTCCTACAATGAGCAGTTCTTC. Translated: CATSAAGGHSSYNEQFF.